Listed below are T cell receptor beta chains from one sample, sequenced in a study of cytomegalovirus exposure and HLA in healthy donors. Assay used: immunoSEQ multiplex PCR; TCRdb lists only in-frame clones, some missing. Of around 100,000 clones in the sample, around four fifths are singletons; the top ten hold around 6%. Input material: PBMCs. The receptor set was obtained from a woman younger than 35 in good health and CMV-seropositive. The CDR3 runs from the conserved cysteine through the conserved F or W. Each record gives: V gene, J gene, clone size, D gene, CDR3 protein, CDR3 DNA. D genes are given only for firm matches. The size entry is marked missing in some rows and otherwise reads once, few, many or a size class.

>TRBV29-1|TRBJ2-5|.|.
CSVIRGQDTNRETQYF
TGCAGCGTTATTAGGGGTCAAGATACCAATCGAGAGACCCAGTACTTC
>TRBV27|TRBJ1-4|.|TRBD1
CASSVILDRESTTNEKLFF
TGTGCCAGCAGTGTAATATTGGACAGGGAGTCAACAACTAATGAAAAACTGTTTTTT
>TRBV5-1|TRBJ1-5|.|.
CASSPGDNQPQHF
TGCGCCAGCAGCCCGGGGGACAATCAGCCCCAGCATTTT
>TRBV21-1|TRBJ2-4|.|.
CASSNPGFAKNIQYF
TGTGCCAGCAGCAACCCAGGTTTCGCCAAAAACATTCAGTACTTC
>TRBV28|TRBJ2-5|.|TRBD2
CASSLAGGETQYF
TGTGCCAGCAGTTTGGCGGGAGGGGAGACCCAGTACTTC
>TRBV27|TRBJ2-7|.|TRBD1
CASSPISPTGSYEQYF
TGTGCCAGCAGTCCCATTTCCCCGACAGGGTCCTACGAGCAGTACTTC
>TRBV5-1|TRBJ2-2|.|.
CASSSRGSNLAGELFF
TGCGCCAGCAGCTCCAGGGGTAGTAATTTGGCCGGGGAGCTGTTTTTT
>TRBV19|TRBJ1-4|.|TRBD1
CASSNGQDNEKLFF
TGTGCCAGTAGTAATGGACAGGATAATGAAAAACTGTTTTTT
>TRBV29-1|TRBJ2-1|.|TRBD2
CSVKPAGPYNEQFF
TGCAGCGTTAAGCCAGCGGGGCCCTACAATGAGCAGTTCTTC
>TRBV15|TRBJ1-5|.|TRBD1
CATSSQGDQPQHF
TGTGCCACCAGCAGTCAGGGGGATCAGCCCCAGCATTTT
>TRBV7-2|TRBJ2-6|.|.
CASSRIITGSGANVLTF
TGTGCCAGCAGCCGGATAATTACAGGCTCTGGGGCCAACGTCCTGACTTTC
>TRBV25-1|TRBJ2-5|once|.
CATQSEGETQYF
TGTGCCACCCAATCGGAGGGGGAGACCCAGTACTTC
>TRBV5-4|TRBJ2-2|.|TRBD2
CASSSASGDYTGELFF
TGTGCCAGCAGCTCCGCTAGCGGGGACTACACCGGGGAGCTGTTTTTT
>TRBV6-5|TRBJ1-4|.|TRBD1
CASSYSTGQGVKKLFF
TGTGCCAGCAGTTACTCGACGGGACAGGGCGTCAAAAAACTGTTTTTT
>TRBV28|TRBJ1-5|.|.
CATKPGHLNQPQHF
TGTGCCACCAAGCCGGGACATTTAAATCAGCCCCAGCATTTT
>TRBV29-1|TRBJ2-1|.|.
CSVVGGSSSYNEQFF
TGCAGCGTTGTTGGCGGCTCCAGCTCCTACAATGAGCAGTTCTTC
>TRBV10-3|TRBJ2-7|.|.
CAINSGRTAVEQYF
TGTGCCATCAATTCAGGGAGGACGGCGGTCGAGCAGTACTTC
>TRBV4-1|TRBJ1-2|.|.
CASSHVLGSDYGYTF
TGCGCCAGCAGCCATGTCCTGGGCAGTGACTATGGCTACACCTTC
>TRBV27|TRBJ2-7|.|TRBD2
CASSLAGVAYEQYF
TGTGCCAGCAGTTTAGCGGGGGTTGCCTACGAGCAGTACTTC
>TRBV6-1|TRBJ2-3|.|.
CASSVGLSQTQYF
TGTGCCAGCAGTGTCGGACTGTCGCAGACGCAGTATTTT
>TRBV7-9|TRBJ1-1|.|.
CASSLRDRGYTFF
TGTGCCAGCAGCTTACGCGATAGGGGGTATACTTTCTTT
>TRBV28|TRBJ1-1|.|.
CASSLMPQDSNTEAFF
TGTGCCAGCAGTTTGATGCCCCAGGACAGTAACACTGAAGCTTTCTTT
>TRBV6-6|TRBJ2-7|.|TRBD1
CASSYSTGAREQYF
TGTGCCAGCAGTTACTCAACAGGGGCTAGGGAGCAGTACTTC
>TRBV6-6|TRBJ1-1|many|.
CASSYRGAFF
TGTGCCAGCAGTTACAGGGGAGCTTTCTTT
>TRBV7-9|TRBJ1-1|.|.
CASSSSRGQDTEAFF
TGTGCCAGCAGCTCCTCCAGGGGTCAGGACACTGAAGCTTTCTTT
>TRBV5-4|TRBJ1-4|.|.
CASSRPGGDNEKLFF
TGTGCCAGCAGCAGACCGGGTGGCGATAATGAAAAACTGTTTTTT
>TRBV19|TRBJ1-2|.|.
CASTNMAASNYGYTF
TGTGCCAGTACTAATATGGCGGCCTCTAACTATGGCTACACCTTC
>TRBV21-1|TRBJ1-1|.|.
CASSKVTGGVNTEAFF
TGTGCCAGCAGCAAAGTCACAGGGGGCGTGAACACTGAAGCTTTCTTT
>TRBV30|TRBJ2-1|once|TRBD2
CAWSVGPPGLVLEQFF
TGTGCCTGGAGTGTGGGACCCCCGGGACTAGTTCTTGAGCAGTTCTTC
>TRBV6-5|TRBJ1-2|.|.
CASSYSFESFFGYTF
TGTGCCAGCAGTTACTCCTTCGAGTCCTTTTTCGGCTACACCTTC
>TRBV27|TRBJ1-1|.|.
CASRSGLIVDTEAFF
TGTGCCAGCCGGAGCGGTTTGATTGTTGACACTGAAGCTTTCTTT
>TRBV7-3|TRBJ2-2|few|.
CASSEGLGDTGELFF
TGTGCCAGCAGCGAGGGACTGGGAGACACCGGGGAGCTGTTTTTT
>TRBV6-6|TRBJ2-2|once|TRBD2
CASSRTSGGTGELFF
TGTGCCAGCAGTAGGACTAGCGGGGGCACCGGGGAGCTGTTTTTT
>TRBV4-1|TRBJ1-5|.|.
CASSQAGTASNQPQHF
TGCGCCAGCAGCCAGGCCGGCACAGCAAGCAATCAGCCCCAGCATTTT
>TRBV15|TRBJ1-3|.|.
CATSRGGGVSGNTIYF
TGTGCCACCAGCAGGGGCGGAGGGGTCTCTGGAAACACCATATATTTT
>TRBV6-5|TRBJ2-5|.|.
CASRPQRGLETQYF
TGTGCCAGCAGACCACAGAGGGGGTTAGAGACCCAGTACTTC
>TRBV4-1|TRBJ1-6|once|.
CASSPHPKQFSSYNSPLHF
TGCGCCAGCAGCCCACACCCTAAACAGTTTAGCTCCTATAATTCACCCCTCCACTTT
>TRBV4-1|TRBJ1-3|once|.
CASSPPSAGFGNTIYF
TGCGCCAGCAGCCCCCCTTCGGCGGGGTTCGGAAACACCATATATTTT
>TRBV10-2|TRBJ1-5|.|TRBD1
CASSGRQGISSHF
TGCGCCAGCAGTGGAAGACAGGGGATTAGTTCGCATTTT
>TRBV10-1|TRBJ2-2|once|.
CASGPGVPTGELFF
TGCGCCAGCGGCCCAGGGGTACCCACCGGGGAGCTGTTTTTT
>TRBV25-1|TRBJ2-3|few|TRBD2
CASGPRLAGKTDTQYF
TGTGCCAGCGGACCCCGACTAGCGGGGAAGACAGATACGCAGTATTTT
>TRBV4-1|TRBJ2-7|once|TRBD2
CASSQAGTSSYEQYF
TGCGCCAGCAGCCAAGCCGGGACTAGCTCCTACGAGCAGTACTTC
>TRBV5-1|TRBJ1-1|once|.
CASSFAQGPEGAEAFF
TGCGCCAGCAGCTTCGCACAGGGTCCAGAGGGGGCTGAAGCTTTCTTT